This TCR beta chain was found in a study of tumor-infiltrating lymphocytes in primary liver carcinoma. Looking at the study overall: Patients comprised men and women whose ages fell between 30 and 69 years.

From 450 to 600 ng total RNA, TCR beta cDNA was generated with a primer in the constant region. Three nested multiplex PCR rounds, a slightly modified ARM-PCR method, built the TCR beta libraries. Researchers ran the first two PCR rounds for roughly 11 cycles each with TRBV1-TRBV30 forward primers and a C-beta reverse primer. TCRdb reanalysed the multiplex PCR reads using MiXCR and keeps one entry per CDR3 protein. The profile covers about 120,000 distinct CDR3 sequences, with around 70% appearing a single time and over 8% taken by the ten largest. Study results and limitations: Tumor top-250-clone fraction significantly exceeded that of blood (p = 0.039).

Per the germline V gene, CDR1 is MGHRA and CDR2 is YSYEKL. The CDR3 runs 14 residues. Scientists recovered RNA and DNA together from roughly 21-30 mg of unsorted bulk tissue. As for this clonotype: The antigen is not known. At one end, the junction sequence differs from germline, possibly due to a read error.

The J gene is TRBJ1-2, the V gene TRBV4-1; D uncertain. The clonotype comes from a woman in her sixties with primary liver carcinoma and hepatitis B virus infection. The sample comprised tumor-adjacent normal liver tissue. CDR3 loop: CASCQLRENYGCTF. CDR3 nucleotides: TGCGCCAGCTGCCAACTAAGGGAGAACTATGGCTGCACCTTC.